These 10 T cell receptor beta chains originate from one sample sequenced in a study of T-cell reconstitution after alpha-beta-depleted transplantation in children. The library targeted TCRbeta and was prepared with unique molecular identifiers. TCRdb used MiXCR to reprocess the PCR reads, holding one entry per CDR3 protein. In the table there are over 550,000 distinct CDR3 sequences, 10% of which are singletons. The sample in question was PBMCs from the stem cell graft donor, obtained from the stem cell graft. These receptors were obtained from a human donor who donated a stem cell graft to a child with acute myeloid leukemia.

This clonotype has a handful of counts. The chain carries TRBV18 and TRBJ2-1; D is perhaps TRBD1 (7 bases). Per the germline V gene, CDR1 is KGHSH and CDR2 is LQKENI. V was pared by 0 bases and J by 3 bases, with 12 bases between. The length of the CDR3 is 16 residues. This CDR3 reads CASSPPGGGNYNEQFF. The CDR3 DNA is TGTGCCAGCTCACCACCAGGGGGCGGGAACTACAATGAGCAGTTCTTC.

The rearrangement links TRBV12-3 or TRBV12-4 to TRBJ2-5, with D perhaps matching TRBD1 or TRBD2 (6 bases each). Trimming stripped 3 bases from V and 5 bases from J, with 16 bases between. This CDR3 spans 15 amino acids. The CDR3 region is CASSLPGGLVETQYF. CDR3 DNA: TGTGCCAGCAGTTTGCCCGGGGGCCTTGTGGAGACCCAGTACTTC.

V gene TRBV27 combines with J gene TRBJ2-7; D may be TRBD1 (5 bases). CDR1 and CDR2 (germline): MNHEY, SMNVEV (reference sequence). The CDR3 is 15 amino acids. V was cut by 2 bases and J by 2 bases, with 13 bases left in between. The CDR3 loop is CASSLGVSGTYEQYF. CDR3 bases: TGTGCCAGCAGTTTAGGGGTGTCAGGGACCTACGAGCAGTACTTC.

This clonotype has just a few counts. In DNA, the CDR3 is TGCGCCAGCAGCTTGGGGGGACACTTCATGAACACTGAAGCTTTCTTT. Protein sequence: CASSLGGHFMNTEAFF. The chain is built from TRBV5-1 and TRBJ1-1; D is possibly TRBD1 (6 bases). Germline V gene lookup returns CDR1 SGHRS and CDR2 YFSETQ. Trimming took 0 bases from V and 0 from J, leaving 12 bases between them. CDR3 length: 16 amino acids.

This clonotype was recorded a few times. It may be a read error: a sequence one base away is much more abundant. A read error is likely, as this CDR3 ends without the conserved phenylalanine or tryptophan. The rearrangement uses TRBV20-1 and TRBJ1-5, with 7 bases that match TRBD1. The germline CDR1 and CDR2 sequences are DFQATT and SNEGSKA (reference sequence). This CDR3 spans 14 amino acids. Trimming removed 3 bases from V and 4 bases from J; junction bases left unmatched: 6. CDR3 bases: TGCAGTGCTAGTGACAGGGTATCGAATCAGCCCCAGCATTTG. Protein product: CSASDRVSNQPQHL.

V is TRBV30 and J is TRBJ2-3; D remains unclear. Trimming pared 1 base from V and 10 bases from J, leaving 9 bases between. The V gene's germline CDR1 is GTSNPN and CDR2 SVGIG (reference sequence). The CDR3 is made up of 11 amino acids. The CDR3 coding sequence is TGTGCCTGGAGTGGGGATCTTGCGCAGTATTTT. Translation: CAWSGDLAQYF.

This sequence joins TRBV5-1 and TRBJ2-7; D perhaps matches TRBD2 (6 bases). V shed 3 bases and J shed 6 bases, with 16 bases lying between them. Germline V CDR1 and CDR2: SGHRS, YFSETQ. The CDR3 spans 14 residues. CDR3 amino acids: CASSSGEMGSEQYF. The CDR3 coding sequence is TGCGCCAGCAGCTCGGGGGAGATGGGGAGCGAGCAGTACTTC.

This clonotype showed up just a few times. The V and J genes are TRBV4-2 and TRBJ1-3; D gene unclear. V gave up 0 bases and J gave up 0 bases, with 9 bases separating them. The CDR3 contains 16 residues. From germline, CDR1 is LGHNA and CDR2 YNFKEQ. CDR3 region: CASSQDLPISGNTIYF. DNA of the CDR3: TGTGCCAGCAGCCAAGATTTACCGATCTCTGGAAACACCATATATTTT.

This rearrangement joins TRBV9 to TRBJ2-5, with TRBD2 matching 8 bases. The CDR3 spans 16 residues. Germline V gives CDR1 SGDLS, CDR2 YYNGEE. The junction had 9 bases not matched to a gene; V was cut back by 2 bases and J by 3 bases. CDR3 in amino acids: CASSVKWAGLEETQYF. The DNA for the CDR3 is TGTGCCAGCAGCGTGAAGTGGGCGGGACTAGAAGAGACCCAGTACTTC.

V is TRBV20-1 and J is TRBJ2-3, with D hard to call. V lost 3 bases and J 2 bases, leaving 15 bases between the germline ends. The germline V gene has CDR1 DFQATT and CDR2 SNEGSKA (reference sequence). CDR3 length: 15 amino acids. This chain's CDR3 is CSASDGGVFTDTQYF. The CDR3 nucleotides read TGCAGTGCTAGTGATGGCGGAGTCTTCACAGATACGCAGTATTTT.